The 27 T cell receptor beta chains below were found in one sample sequenced in a study of blood T cell repertoires in COVID-19. TCRdb's table, derived via immunoSEQ multiplex PCR, lists solely in-frame clones and lacks some. The sample lists approximately 670,000 clones; 75% to 90% were seen once. Sample: peripheral blood. The origin of the receptors is a woman aged 18-29 years with acute or convalescent COVID-19.

The V call is TRBV7-2, the J call TRBJ1-2, with D possibly TRBD1 on 5 matching bases. This CDR3 has 17 residues. V was cut by 5 bases and J by 4 bases, with 23 bases left in between. The germline V gene encodes CDR1 SGHTA and CDR2 FQGNSA. Here the CDR3 DNA reads TGTGCCAGCAGCCCCCTCGCTGGGGGGGGTCGTAGCTATGGCTACACCTTC. Translating gives CASSPLAGGGRSYGYTF.

DNA of the CDR3: TGTGCCAGCAGCATGACAGTAAACTATGGCTACACCTTC. Its translation is CASSMTVNYGYTF. The V and J genes are TRBV6-5 and TRBJ1-2; tentatively, D is TRBD1 (5 bases). V was cut by 6 bases and J by 2 bases, with 10 bases left in between. Germline CDR1 reads MNHEY; CDR2 reads SVGAGI. The CDR3 length is 13 residues.

Details on this clone: Other DNA sequences in this sample translate to the same CDR3. V is TRBV9 and J is TRBJ1-2; no firm D call. V gave up 0 bases and J gave up 3 bases, with 6 bases separating them. Germline values: CDR1 SGDLS, CDR2 YYNGEE. The CDR3 loop spans 13 amino acids. CDR3 coding DNA: TGTGCCAGCAGCGTAGGTACAGACTATGGCTACACCTTC. Translation gives CASSVGTDYGYTF.

There are many counts of this clone. The V gene is TRBV6-2 or TRBV6-3, the J gene TRBJ1-1, with a possible D match to TRBD1 (6 bases). The length of the CDR3 is 16 residues. Looked up from germline, CDR1 is MNHEY and CDR2 is SVGEGT. V was clipped by 2 bases and J by 1 base, with 14 bases between them. CDR3 residues: CASSYGGLTRNTEAFF. CDR3 bases: TGTGCCAGCAGTTACGGGGGCCTTACTAGGAACACTGAAGCTTTCTTT.

The chain has TRBV27 and TRBJ1-1; D gene uncertain. The V end lost 8 bases, the J end lost 4 bases, and 14 bases lay between the germline ends. This CDR3 contains 13 residues. Germline loops: CDR1 MNHEY, CDR2 SMNVEV (reference sequence). In DNA form, the CDR3 reads TGTGCCAGCGGTCAGGATCCCGGCACTGAAGCTTTCTTT. It translates to CASGQDPGTEAFF.

A word on this clone: Different DNA sequences within this sample yield the same CDR3. The chain uses TRBV9 and TRBJ1-6; 11 bases agree with TRBD1. Germline CDR1 reads SGDLS; CDR2 reads YYNGEE. Unmatched junction bases numbered 4, after V lost 4 bases and J lost 7 bases. The CDR3 consists of 15 residues. Written as DNA, the CDR3 is TGTGCCAGCAGCCCTGGGACAGGGGGGAATTCACCCCTCCACTTT. This codes for CASSPGTGGNSPLHF.

The rearrangement joins TRBV5-1 to TRBJ2-2, with 9 bases fitting TRBD2. CDR1 is SGHRS, CDR2 YFSETQ, per germline. With 5 bases clipped from V and 3 bases from J, the junction kept 2 bases outside the gene matches. CDR3 length equals 14 residues. The CDR3 region is CASRIAGDTGELFF. The CDR3 coding sequence is TGCGCCAGCAGGATAGCGGGGGACACCGGGGAGCTGTTTTTT.

This chain joins TRBV6-1 and TRBJ1-2, with 11 bases aligning to TRBD1. The CDR3 is 15 amino acids. The germline gives CDR1 MNHNS, CDR2 SASEGT. Losses at the gene ends were 6 bases for V and 4 bases for J; bases not matched to a gene: 7. This CDR3 is CASSDPGTGGYGYTF. CDR3 bases: TGTGCCAGCAGCGATCCCGGGACAGGGGGCTATGGCTACACCTTC.

The V call is TRBV2, the J call TRBJ1-5, with D possibly TRBD1 on 5 matching bases. This CDR3 spans 13 amino acids. Trimming pared 4 bases from V and 9 bases from J, leaving 13 bases between. Germline V gene lookup returns CDR1 SNHLY and CDR2 FYNNEI. This chain's CDR3 is CASSGDWERPQHF. The CDR3, as DNA: TGTGCCAGCAGTGGGGACTGGGAGAGGCCCCAGCATTTT.

With regard to this clone: In the same sample, other DNA sequences code for this CDR3. This chain's CDR3 is CAWSVLGNTIYF. For the CDR3, the DNA is TGTGCCTGGAGTGTTCTTGGAAACACCATATATTTT. The chain is built from TRBV30 and TRBJ1-3, with D hard to call. The CDR3 totals 12 residues. The germline gives CDR1 GTSNPN, CDR2 SVGIG (reference sequence). V lost 0 bases to trimming and J lost 3 bases, with 3 bases between them.

Points on this clone: The sample has other DNA sequences that encode this CDR3 too. This chain links TRBV5-1 with TRBJ2-3, with D unresolved. CDR3 length equals 14 residues. CDR1 is SGHRS and CDR2 is YFSETQ in the germline V gene. The V end was cut by 0 bases, the J end by 2 bases, with 7 bases between. The CDR3 bases are TGCGCCAGCAGCTTGGACAGTTACACAGATACGCAGTATTTT. This encodes CASSLDSYTDTQYF.

The CDR3 nucleotides read TGTGCCATCAGTGAGTCGAAGGCCGGGAATAATGAGCAGTTCTTC. This codes for CAISESKAGNNEQFF. The chain is built from TRBV10-3 and TRBJ2-1; D may be TRBD2 (5 bases). The CDR3 sequence is 15 residues long. CDR1 and CDR2 from the germline V gene are ENHRY and SYGVKD. The ends were cut back, 0 bases at V and 7 bases at J, with 13 bases in the middle.

J is TRBJ2-1 and V is TRBV9, with 8 bases fitting TRBD2. Looked up from germline, CDR1 is SGDLS and CDR2 is YYNGEE. The V and J ends lost 4 bases and 5 bases, in that order; junction bases with no gene match: 8. The CDR3 loop spans 15 amino acids. This CDR3 reads CASSIFGGADNEQFF. CDR3 in DNA: TGTGCCAGCAGCATCTTCGGGGGGGCGGACAATGAGCAGTTCTTC.

The chain recombines TRBV6-2 or TRBV6-3 with TRBJ1-1; D perhaps matches TRBD1 (6 bases). This CDR3 comprises 14 residues. The V end was cut by 2 bases, the J end by 0 bases, with 7 bases between. From germline, CDR1 is MNHEY and CDR2 SVGEGT. The CDR3 nucleotides read TGTGCCAGCAGTTACGGACAGTTGAACACTGAAGCTTTCTTT. Residues: CASSYGQLNTEAFF.

The chain couples TRBV19 to TRBJ2-7; 12 nucleotides match TRBD1. CDR3 length: 15 amino acids. CDR1 and CDR2 (germline): LNHDA, SQIVND (reference sequence). V gave up 4 bases and J gave up 4 bases; unmatched junction bases: 5. Here the CDR3 reads CASSRPGQGAYEQYF. In DNA, the CDR3 is TGTGCCAGTAGTAGGCCGGGACAGGGGGCTTACGAGCAGTACTTC.

The chain couples TRBV2 to TRBJ1-4; 7 bases fit TRBD1. The CDR3 totals 14 residues. Germline V gene lookup returns CDR1 SNHLY and CDR2 FYNNEI. After removal of 6 bases from V and 0 bases from J, the junction contained 1 base not matched to a gene. In nucleotides, the CDR3 is TGTGCCAGCAGCACAGGGGCAACTAATGAAAAACTGTTTTTT. Protein: CASSTGATNEKLFF. Using reference TRBV2 and TRBJ1-4 for the parts outside the CDR3, the full variable domain is EPEVTQTPSHQVTQMGQEVILRCVPISNHLYFYWYRQILGQKVEFLVSFYNNEISEKSEIFDDQFSVERPDGSNFTLKIRSTKLEDSAMYFCASSTGATNEKLFFGSGTQLSVL.

V is TRBV2 and J is TRBJ1-6; 9 bases are a match to TRBD1. The CDR3 consists of 17 residues. Trimming cost V 4 bases and J 0 bases; bases outside gene matches: 4. Germline lookup yields CDR1 SNHLY and CDR2 FYNNEI. CDR3 in DNA: TGTGCCAGCAGTGGAGACAGGGGGAGCTCCTATAATTCACCCCTCCACTTT. This sequence encodes CASSGDRGSSYNSPLHF.

About this clone itself: A junction boundary mismatches the germline segment, possibly from a read error. The chain combines TRBV3-1 (or the pseudogene TRBV3-2) with TRBJ2-7; D uncertain. Germline-derived CDR1 and CDR2 are LGHDT and YNNKEL (reference sequence). CDR3 length: 11 residues. As DNA, the CDR3 is TGTGCCAGCAGCCAATATCCCACTATGTTCTTC. It translates to CASSQYPTMFF.

The chain carries TRBV9 and TRBJ1-5; TRBD1 might be the D (6 bases). CDR3 length: 14 amino acids. The V gene's germline CDR1 is SGDLS and CDR2 YYNGEE. Trimming pared 3 bases from V and 4 bases from J, leaving 11 bases between. CDR3 sequence reads: CASSAYQGNQPQHF. CDR3 nucleotides: TGTGCCAGCAGCGCCTACCAGGGGAATCAGCCCCAGCATTTT.

The chain employs TRBV12-5 and TRBJ1-1; perhaps TRBD1 as D (6 bases). Germline V gene data show CDR1 as LGHNT and CDR2 as FRNRAP. This CDR3 is built from 10 residues. V lost 9 bases, J lost 7 bases, and 9 bases lay in between. The CDR3, as DNA: TGTGCTAGCTCAGGGGTTGAAGCTTTCTTT. This encodes CASSGVEAFF.

The rearrangement joins TRBV10-3 to TRBJ1-1, with a weak D call TRBD1 (5 bases). Trimming pared 6 bases from V and 1 base from J, leaving 12 bases between. Germline CDR1 ENHRY, CDR2 SYGVKD. There are 14 residues in the CDR3. The CDR3: CAIRTYRRNTEAFF. The CDR3, as DNA: TGTGCCATCAGGACGTACAGGCGGAACACTGAAGCTTTCTTT.

This clone was seen only a few times. This chain connects TRBV5-5 to TRBJ2-7; a possible D gene is TRBD2 (5 bases). Trimming left V 4 bases short and J 4 bases short, with 12 bases between. This CDR3 has 13 amino acids. Germline lookup yields CDR1 SGHKS and CDR2 YYEKEE (reference sequence). DNA for the CDR3: TGTGCCAGCAGCGCGCCGGGATTGTACGAGCAGTACTTC. This sequence encodes CASSAPGLYEQYF. The entire variable domain, with the rest obtained from reference TRBV5-5 and TRBJ2-7, is as follows: DAGVTQSPTHLIKTRGQQVTLRCSPISGHKSVSWYQQVLGQGPQFIFQYYEKEERGRGNFPDRFSARQFPNYSSELNVNALLLGDSALYLCASSAPGLYEQYFGPGTRLTVT.

CDR3 region: CASRPTGGDTEAFF. The CDR3 DNA sequence: TGTGCCAGCAGACCAACAGGGGGCGACACTGAAGCTTTCTTT. J is TRBJ1-1 and V is TRBV7-9, with 9 bases that match TRBD1. V trimming: 6 bases; J trimming: 3 bases; junction bases outside the gene matches: 5. This CDR3 is built from 14 residues. Germline CDR1 is SEHNR and CDR2 is FQNEAQ (reference sequence).

The sample holds a few counts of this clone. CDR3 sequence: CASSLTGDQPQHF. As DNA, the CDR3 is TGTGCCAGCAGCTTAACAGGGGATCAGCCCCAGCATTTT. The J gene is TRBJ1-5, the V gene TRBV5-5, with TRBD1 identical over 7 bases. The CDR3 is 13 amino acids. J gave up 5 bases and V 2 bases, and 1 base lay outside the gene matches. Germline V gives CDR1 SGHKS, CDR2 YYEKEE (reference sequence).

V usage is TRBV19 and J usage is TRBJ1-4; possible D gene TRBD1, 5 bases. CDR1 and CDR2 from the germline V gene are LNHDA and SQIVND (reference sequence). Trimming left V 3 bases short and J 0 bases short, with 11 bases between. The CDR3 totals 16 residues. The CDR3 region has the DNA TGTGCCAGTAGTATCCCGGACATAGCAACTAATGAAAAACTGTTTTTT. Amino acids: CASSIPDIATNEKLFF.

The V call is TRBV28, the J call TRBJ1-6; weak D call: TRBD1 (6 bases). Trimming took 7 bases from V and 8 from J, leaving 15 bases between them. Germline CDR1 is MDHEN and CDR2 is SYDVKM. The CDR3 runs 14 residues. The DNA of the CDR3 is TGTGCCAGCACCAAGGGGGGGAACCATTCACCCCTCCACTTT. Translated: CASTKGGNHSPLHF.

This chain uses TRBV4-3 with TRBJ1-1; weak D call: TRBD1 (6 bases). V lost 2 bases, J lost 3 bases, and 10 bases lay in between. The CDR3 length is 14 residues. The V gene's germline CDR1 is LGHNA and CDR2 YSLEER. CDR3 sequence: CASSQTGLDTEAFF. DNA of the CDR3: TGCGCCAGCAGCCAAACAGGGCTTGACACTGAAGCTTTCTTT.